This TCR beta chain originates from a study of T cell changes during pregnancy in multiple sclerosis (dated by TCRdb to the late 2010s). Concerning the study at large: The study looked at changes in the T cell repertoire across pregnancy in women with multiple sclerosis.

The CDR1 and CDR2 encoded by the germline V gene are SGHRS and YFSETQ. V and J are trimmed by 4 bases and 0 bases, and the gene matches miss 9 bases of the junction. The CDR3 runs 17 amino acids, cysteine and phenylalanine included. Only CDR3 DNA remains: 51 bases, in frame from the first base. Library generation was performed with the immunoSEQ multiplex PCR assay. Imported from immuneACCESS, the table was reduced by TCRdb to in-frame sequences with V and J called. These copies leave out some clones; in studies compared against another copy, an unresolved V gene accounts for under half, and the cause of the remainder is not known. This sample gives under 130,000 clones in total; roughly nine tenths of them show up just once. The ten largest clonotypes hold about 0.89% of the sample. On this clone: It lacks a known antigen. Per-base quality was not reported, and no clone a single base away is much larger than it.

This specimen was peripheral blood, taken after pregnancy. The chain is made from TRBV5-1 and TRBJ2-5; TRBD2 aligns with 10 central bases. The TCR sequence derives from a female donor with multiple sclerosis, enrolled in a pregnancy study. The CDR3: CASSPGLAVGYQETQYF. The DNA is as follows: TGCGCCAGCAGCCCCGGACTAGCGGTGGGGTACCAAGAGACCCAGTACTTC.